The clone carrying this T cell receptor (beta chain) has more than one count but fewer than ten. What it binds is unknown. Carried by the TCR beta cDNA libraries were unique molecular identifiers. TCRdb re-called the PCR reads through MiXCR, storing one row per CDR3 protein. The sample consists of about 200,000 distinct CDR3 sequences, 25% to 35% of them appearing once. The record originates from a study of post-analysis software for immune sequencing data. Study-wide points: Normalized Chao1 diversity in multiple sclerosis patients fell significantly below that of controls.

This receptor was taken from a girl under 18 with multiple sclerosis. The material sequenced was blood.

CDR3 sequence (DNA): TGTGCCGGCAACAGGGGAGGCTACGAGCAGTACTTC. Amino acid sequence: CAGNRGGYEQYF. V usage is TRBV30 and J usage is TRBJ2-7; maybe TRBD1 (7 bases). The germline V gene has CDR1 GTSNPN and CDR2 SVGIG (reference sequence). V was clipped by 8 bases and J by 3 bases, with 14 bases between them. CDR3 length: 12 amino acids.